This is a list of T cell receptor beta chains from one sample in a study of blood T cell repertoires in COVID-19. Clones were read by immunoSEQ multiplex PCR, and TCRdb kept only the in-frame ones, dropping some. The table records a few hundred thousand clones, about four fifths of them present only once. What was sequenced was PBMCs or T cells enriched from blood (not recorded which). The receptors come from a woman between 50 and 59 years old who had recovered from COVID-19. Each CDR3 is given with its conserved first and last residue. The D gene is left open where the match is weak. Not every row has a clone size; where given, it reads once, few, many or a size class.

clone_size	v_call	d_call	j_call	cdr3_aa	cdr3_nt
NA	TRBV20-1	TRBD1	TRBJ2-7	CSASGTGEQYF	TGCAGTGCTTCCGGGACAGGAGAGCAGTACTTC
NA	TRBV24-1	NA	TRBJ2-2	CATSDPTGGELFF	TGTGCCACCAGTGACCCCACAGGCGGGGAGCTGTTTTTT
NA	TRBV6-5	TRBD2	TRBJ2-7	CASSPREGDEQYF	TGTGCCAGCAGCCCACGGGAGGGCGACGAGCAGTACTTC
NA	TRBV6-5	TRBD1	TRBJ1-2	CATWDRANYGYTF	TGTGCCACCTGGGACAGGGCGAACTATGGCTACACCTTC
few	TRBV30	NA	TRBJ2-7	CAWSALGAYAYEQYF	TGTGCCTGGTCCGCGCTGGGGGCCTATGCCTACGAGCAGTACTTC
NA	TRBV14	TRBD1	TRBJ1-3	CASSLRGGFNGNTIYF	TGTGCCAGCAGCCTTCGAGGGGGCTTTAATGGAAACACCATATATTTT
NA	TRBV6-2/TRBV6-3	NA	TRBJ1-2	CASSYDPQGSDYGYTF	TGTGCCAGCAGTTACGACCCACAGGGCTCGGACTATGGCTACACCTTC
NA	TRBV5-1	NA	TRBJ1-3	CASRSAGISGNTIYF	TGCGCCAGCAGGTCAGCAGGGATCTCTGGAAACACCATATATTTT
NA	TRBV4-1	NA	TRBJ1-5	CASSQEGAYSNQPQHF	TGCGCCAGCAGCCAAGAGGGGGCCTATAGCAATCAGCCCCAGCATTTT
NA	TRBV21-1	NA	TRBJ2-1	CASWPTSDGDEQFF	TGTGCCAGCTGGCCAACGTCGGACGGGGATGAGCAGTTCTTC
NA	TRBV3-1/TRBV3-2	TRBD1	TRBJ1-6	CASSQDWDRVKNSYNSPLHF	TGTGCCAGCAGCCAAGATTGGGACAGGGTAAAAAACTCCTATAATTCACCCCTCCACTTT
NA	TRBV30	TRBD2	TRBJ2-7	CAWSIGGGYEQYF	TGTGCCTGGAGTATCGGGGGGGGCTACGAGCAGTACTTC